Listed below are T cell receptor beta chains from one sample, sequenced in a study of blood T cell repertoires in COVID-19. Clones were sequenced by immunoSEQ multiplex PCR, and TCRdb holds only the in-frame ones, with some missing. There are around 230,000 clones in the sample; roughly 89% occur only once, and 4% lies in the top ten. Sequencing was carried out using PBMCs or T cells enriched from blood (not recorded which). The receptors originated from a woman under 40 with acute COVID-19. CDR3s include the opening cysteine and the closing phenylalanine or tryptophan. The D gene is left open where the match is weak. Clone size is shown for a subset of rows, as once, few, many or a class of expanded clone.

V,J,D,size,CDR3,DNA
TRBV7-9,TRBJ2-5,TRBD1,-,CASSTGGRETQYF,TGTGCCAGCAGCACAGGGGGCCGGGAGACCCAGTACTTC
TRBV19,TRBJ2-6,-,once,CASSTGRSWAGASGANVLTF,TGTGCCAGTAGTACCGGAAGAAGTTGGGCAGGGGCCTCTGGGGCCAACGTCCTGACTTTC
TRBV19,TRBJ1-1,-,-,CASSIGGGVTEAFF,TGTGCCAGTAGTATCGGAGGGGGGGTCACTGAAGCTTTCTTT
TRBV27,TRBJ2-7,TRBD1,-,CASSLLDRGYEQYF,TGTGCCAGCAGTTTATTGGACAGGGGTTACGAGCAGTACTTC
TRBV18,TRBJ1-2,-,-,CASSTPRETTYGYTF,TGTGCCAGCTCGACACCGAGGGAAACCACCTATGGCTACACCTTC
TRBV20-1,TRBJ2-7,TRBD1,few,CSASRTGAYEQYF,TGCAGTGCTAGTCGGACAGGGGCCTACGAGCAGTACTTC
TRBV5-6,TRBJ1-2,-,-,CASSYSRGYTF,TGTGCCAGCAGCTATTCTCGTGGCTACACCTTC
TRBV5-4,TRBJ1-1,TRBD1,-,CASSMWDRGNTEAFF,TGTGCCAGCAGCATGTGGGACAGGGGGAACACTGAAGCTTTCTTT
TRBV28,TRBJ1-2,-,-,CASSFSSDSRYTF,TGTGCCAGCAGTTTCTCCTCCGACAGCCGCTACACCTTC
TRBV12-3/TRBV12-4,TRBJ2-3,-,-,CASSLSSAATQYF,TGTGCCAGCAGTTTATCTAGTGCAGCTACGCAGTATTTT
TRBV24-1,TRBJ2-1,TRBD2,-,CATSGLRGDEQFF,TGTGCCACCAGTGGTCTGCGGGGGGACGAGCAGTTCTTC
TRBV6-5,TRBJ1-2,-,-,CASSPARGGNYGYTF,TGTGCCAGCAGCCCCGCCCGGGGAGGCAACTATGGCTACACCTTC
TRBV9,TRBJ1-1,-,-,CASSVAREMNTEAFF,TGTGCCAGCAGCGTTGCTAGAGAGATGAACACTGAAGCTTTCTTT
TRBV7-2,TRBJ2-7,TRBD1,-,CASSLARTGDRDGYEQYF,TGTGCCAGCAGCTTAGCAAGGACCGGGGACAGGGACGGGTACGAGCAGTACTTC